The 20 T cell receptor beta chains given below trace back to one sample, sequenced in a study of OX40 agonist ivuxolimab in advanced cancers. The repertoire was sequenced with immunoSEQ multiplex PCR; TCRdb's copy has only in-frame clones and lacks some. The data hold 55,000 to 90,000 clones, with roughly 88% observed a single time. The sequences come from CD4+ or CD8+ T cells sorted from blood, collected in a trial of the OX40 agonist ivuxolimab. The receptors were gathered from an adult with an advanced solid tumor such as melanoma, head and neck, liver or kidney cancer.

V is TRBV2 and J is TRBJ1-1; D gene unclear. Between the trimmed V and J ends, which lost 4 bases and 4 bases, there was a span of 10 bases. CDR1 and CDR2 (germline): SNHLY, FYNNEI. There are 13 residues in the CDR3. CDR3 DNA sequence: TGTGCCAGCAGTGGACCAGTTAGCACTGAAGCTTTCTTT. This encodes CASSGPVSTEAFF.

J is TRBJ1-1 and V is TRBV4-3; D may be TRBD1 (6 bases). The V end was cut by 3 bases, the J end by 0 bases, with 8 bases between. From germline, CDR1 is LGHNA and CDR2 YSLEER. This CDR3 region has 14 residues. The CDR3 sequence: CASSQGGLNTEAFF. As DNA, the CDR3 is TGCGCCAGCAGCCAGGGGGGGCTGAACACTGAAGCTTTCTTT.

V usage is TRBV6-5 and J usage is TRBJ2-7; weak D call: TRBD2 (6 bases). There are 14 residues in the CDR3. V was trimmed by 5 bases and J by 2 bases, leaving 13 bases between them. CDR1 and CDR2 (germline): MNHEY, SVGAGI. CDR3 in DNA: TGTGCCAGCAGTCTCGGGGGTAACACCTACGAGCAGTACTTC. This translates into CASSLGGNTYEQYF.

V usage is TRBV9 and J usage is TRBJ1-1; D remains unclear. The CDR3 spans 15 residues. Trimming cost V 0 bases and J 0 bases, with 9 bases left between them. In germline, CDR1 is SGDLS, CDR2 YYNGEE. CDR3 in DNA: TGTGCCAGCAGCGTAGGTGTCCAGCTGAACACTGAAGCTTTCTTT. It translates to CASSVGVQLNTEAFF.

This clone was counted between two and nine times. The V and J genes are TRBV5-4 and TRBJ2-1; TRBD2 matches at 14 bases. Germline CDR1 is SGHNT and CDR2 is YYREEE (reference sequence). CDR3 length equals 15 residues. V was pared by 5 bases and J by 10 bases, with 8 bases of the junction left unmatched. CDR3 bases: TGTGCCAGCAGTCAGACTAGCGGGAGGGCGAGAGAGCAGTTCTTC. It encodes CASSQTSGRAREQFF. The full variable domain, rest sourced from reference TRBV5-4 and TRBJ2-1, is ETGVTQSPTHLIKTRGQQVTLRCSSQSGHNTVSWYQQALGQGPQFIFQYYREEENGRGNFPPRFSGLQFPNYSSELNVNALELDDSALYLCASSQTSGRAREQFFGPGTRLTVL.

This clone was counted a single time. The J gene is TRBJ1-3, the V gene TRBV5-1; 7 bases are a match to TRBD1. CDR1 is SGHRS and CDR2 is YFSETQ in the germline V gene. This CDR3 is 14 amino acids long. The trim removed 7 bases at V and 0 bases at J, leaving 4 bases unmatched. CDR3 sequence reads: CASGTGVSGNTIYF. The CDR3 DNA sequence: TGCGCCAGCGGAACAGGGGTCTCTGGAAACACCATATATTTT.

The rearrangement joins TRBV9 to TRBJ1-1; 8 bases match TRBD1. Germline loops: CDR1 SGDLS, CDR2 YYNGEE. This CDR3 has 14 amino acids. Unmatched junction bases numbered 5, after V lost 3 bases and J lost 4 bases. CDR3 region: CASSALQGGTEAFF. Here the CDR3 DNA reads TGTGCCAGCAGCGCACTACAGGGGGGCACTGAAGCTTTCTTT.

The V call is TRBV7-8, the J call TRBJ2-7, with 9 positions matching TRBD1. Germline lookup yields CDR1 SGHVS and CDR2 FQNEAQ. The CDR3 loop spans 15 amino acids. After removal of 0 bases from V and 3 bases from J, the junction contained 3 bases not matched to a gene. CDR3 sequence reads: CASSLAGQGFYEQYF. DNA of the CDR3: TGTGCCAGCAGCTTAGCGGGACAGGGTTTCTACGAGCAGTACTTC.

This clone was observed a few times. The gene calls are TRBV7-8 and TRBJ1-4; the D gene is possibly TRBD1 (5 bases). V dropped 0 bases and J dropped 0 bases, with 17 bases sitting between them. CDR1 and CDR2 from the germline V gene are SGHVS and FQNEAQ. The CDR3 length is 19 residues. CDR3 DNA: TGTGCCAGCAGCTTAGCTTCCTGGCAGGGAAGAGCAACTAATGAAAAACTGTTTTTT. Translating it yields CASSLASWQGRATNEKLFF.

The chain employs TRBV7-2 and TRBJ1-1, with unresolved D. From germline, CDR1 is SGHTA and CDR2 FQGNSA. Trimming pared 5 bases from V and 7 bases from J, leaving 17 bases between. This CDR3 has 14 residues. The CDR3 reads CASSQRSVPDEAFF. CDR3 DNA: TGTGCCAGCAGCCAAAGATCAGTGCCTGATGAAGCTTTCTTT. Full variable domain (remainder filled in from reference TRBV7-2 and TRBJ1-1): GAGVSQSPSNKVTEKGKDVELRCDPISGHTALYWYRQSLGQGLEFLIYFQGNSAPDKSGLPSDRFSAERTGGSVSTLTIQRTQQEDSAVYLCASSQRSVPDEAFFGQGTRLTVV.

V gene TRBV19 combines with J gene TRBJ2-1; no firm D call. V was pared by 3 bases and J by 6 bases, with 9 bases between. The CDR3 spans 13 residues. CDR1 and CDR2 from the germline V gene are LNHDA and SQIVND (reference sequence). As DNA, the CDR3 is TGTGCCAGTAGTATCGAGACCTTCAATGAGCAGTTCTTC. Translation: CASSIETFNEQFF.

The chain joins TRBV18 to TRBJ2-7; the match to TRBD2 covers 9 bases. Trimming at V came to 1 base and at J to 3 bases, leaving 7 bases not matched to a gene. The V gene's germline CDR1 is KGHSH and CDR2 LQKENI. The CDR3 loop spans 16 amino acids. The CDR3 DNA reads TGTGCCAGCTCACCACAGGGGGGGACTAGCCGCTACGAGCAGTACTTC. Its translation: CASSPQGGTSRYEQYF.

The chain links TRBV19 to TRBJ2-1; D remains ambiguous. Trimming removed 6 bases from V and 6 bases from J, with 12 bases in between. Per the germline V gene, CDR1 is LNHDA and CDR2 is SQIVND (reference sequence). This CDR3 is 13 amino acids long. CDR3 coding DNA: TGTGCCAGTAGCGTACAGACCGGCAATGAGCAGTTCTTC. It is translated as CASSVQTGNEQFF.

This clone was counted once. The CDR3 protein is CASSQLPGTGWTQYF. The CDR3 DNA follows: TGCGCCAGCAGCCAACTTCCAGGTACGGGGTGGACCCAGTACTTC. This chain joins TRBV4-1 and TRBJ2-5, with a possible D match to TRBD2 (5 bases). CDR3 length: 15 amino acids. V was shortened by 2 bases and J by 7 bases, with 17 bases between the two germline ends. CDR1 MGHRA and CDR2 YSYEKL come from the germline V gene.

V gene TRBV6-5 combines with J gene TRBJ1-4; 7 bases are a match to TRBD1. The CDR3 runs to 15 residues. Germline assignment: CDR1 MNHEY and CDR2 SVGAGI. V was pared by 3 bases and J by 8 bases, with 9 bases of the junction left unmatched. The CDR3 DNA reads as TGTGCCAGCAGTTATTCGACAGGGTCAGTCGAAAAACTGTTTTTT. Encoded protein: CASSYSTGSVEKLFF.

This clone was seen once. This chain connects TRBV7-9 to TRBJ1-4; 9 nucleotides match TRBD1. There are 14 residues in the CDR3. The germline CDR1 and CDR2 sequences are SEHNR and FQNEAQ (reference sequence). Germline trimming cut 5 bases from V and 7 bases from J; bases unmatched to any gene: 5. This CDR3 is CASSQNRGPEKLFF. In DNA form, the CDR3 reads TGTGCCAGCAGCCAAAACAGGGGGCCTGAAAAACTGTTTTTT.

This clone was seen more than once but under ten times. CDR3 loop: CAWDGHRGTEAFF. The CDR3 nucleotides are TGTGCCTGGGACGGGCACAGGGGCACTGAAGCTTTCTTT. V is TRBV30 and J is TRBJ1-1; TRBD1 matches 7 bases. Germline lookup yields CDR1 GTSNPN and CDR2 SVGIG (reference sequence). This CDR3 contains 13 residues. The V and J ends lost 5 bases and 4 bases, in that order; junction bases with no gene match: 7.

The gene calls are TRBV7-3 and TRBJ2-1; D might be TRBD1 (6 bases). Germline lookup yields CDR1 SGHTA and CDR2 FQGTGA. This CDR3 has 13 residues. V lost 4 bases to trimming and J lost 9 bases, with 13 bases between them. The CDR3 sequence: CASSSNREGEQFF. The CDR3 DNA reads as TGTGCCAGCAGCTCAAACAGGGAAGGTGAGCAGTTCTTC.

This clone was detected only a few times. CDR3 region: CASSLNSNQPQHF. The CDR3 DNA is TGTGCCAGCAGTCTTAATAGCAATCAGCCCCAGCATTTT. The chain recombines TRBV2 with TRBJ1-5; D unclear. The CDR3 has 13 amino acids. Trimming left V 5 bases short and J 0 bases short, with 5 bases between. The germline V gene encodes CDR1 SNHLY and CDR2 FYNNEI. The whole variable domain, remainder taken from reference TRBV2 and TRBJ1-5, is EPEVTQTPSHQVTQMGQEVILRCVPISNHLYFYWYRQILGQKVEFLVSFYNNEISEKSEIFDDQFSVERPDGSNFTLKIRSTKLEDSAMYFCASSLNSNQPQHFGDGTRLSIL.

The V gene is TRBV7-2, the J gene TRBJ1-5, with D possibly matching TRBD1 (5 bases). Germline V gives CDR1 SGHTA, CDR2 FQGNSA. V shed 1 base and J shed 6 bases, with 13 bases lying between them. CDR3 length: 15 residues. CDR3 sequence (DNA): TGTGCCAGCAGCTTAGGTCCGGGACGGAGTCAGCCCCAGCATTTT. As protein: CASSLGPGRSQPQHF.